A single count supports the clone carrying this T cell receptor (beta chain). The protocol was immunoSEQ multiplex PCR, while the TCRdb copy is restricted to in-frame clones and leaves out a portion. The sample has about 90,000 clones, about nine tenths seen once; the top ten hold roughly 3.5%. V gave up 7 bases and J gave up 4 bases, with 8 bases separating them. CDR1 is SNHLY and CDR2 is FYNNEI in the germline V gene. The CDR3 is 12 amino acids. The sample belongs to a study of blood T cell repertoires in COVID-19. The wider study: Researchers got acute and convalescent COVID-19 samples from the United States, Italy and Spain. T cells, B-cell-depleted T cells, or PBMCs provided the cDNA or gDNA that served as material.

Sample: peripheral blood. This rearrangement joins TRBV2 to TRBJ1-5; D might be TRBD1 (5 bases). The sequence derives from a woman aged 70-85 years with acute or convalescent COVID-19. For the CDR3, the DNA is TGTGCCAGCATGGGGCAGAATCAGCCCCAGCATTTT. It specifies CASMGQNQPQHF.